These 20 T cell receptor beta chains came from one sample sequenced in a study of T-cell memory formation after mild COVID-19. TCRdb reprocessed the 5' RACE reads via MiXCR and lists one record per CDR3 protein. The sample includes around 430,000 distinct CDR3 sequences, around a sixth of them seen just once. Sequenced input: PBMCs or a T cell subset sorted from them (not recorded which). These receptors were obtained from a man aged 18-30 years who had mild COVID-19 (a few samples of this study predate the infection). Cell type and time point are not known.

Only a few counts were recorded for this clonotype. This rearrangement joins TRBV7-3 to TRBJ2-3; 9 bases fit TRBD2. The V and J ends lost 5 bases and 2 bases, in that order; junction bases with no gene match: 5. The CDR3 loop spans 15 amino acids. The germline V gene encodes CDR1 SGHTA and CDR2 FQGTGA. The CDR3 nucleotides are TGTGCCAGCAGCGTAAGCGGGGGGTACACAGATACGCAGTATTTT. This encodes CASSVSGGYTDTQYF.

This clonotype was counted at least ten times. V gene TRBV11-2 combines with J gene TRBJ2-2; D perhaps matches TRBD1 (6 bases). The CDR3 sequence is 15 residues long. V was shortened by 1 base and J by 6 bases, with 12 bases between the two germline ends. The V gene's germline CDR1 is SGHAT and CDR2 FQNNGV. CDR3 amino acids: CASSLVARGPGELFF. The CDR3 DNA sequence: TGTGCCAGCAGCTTAGTTGCCAGGGGACCCGGGGAGCTGTTTTTT.

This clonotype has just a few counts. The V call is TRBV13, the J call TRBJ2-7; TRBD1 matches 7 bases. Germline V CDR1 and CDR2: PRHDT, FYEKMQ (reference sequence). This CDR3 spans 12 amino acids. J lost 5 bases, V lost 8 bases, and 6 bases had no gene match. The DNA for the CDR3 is TGTGCCAGCTCGACAGGGATGGACGAGCAGTACGTC. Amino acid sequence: CASSTGMDEQYV.

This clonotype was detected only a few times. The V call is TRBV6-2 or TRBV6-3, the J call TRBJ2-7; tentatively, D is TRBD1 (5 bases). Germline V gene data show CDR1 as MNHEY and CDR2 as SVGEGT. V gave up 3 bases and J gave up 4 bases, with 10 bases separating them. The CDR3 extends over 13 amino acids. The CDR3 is CASSYSDSYEQYV. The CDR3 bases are TGTGCCAGCAGTTATTCCGACAGTTACGAGCAGTACGTC.

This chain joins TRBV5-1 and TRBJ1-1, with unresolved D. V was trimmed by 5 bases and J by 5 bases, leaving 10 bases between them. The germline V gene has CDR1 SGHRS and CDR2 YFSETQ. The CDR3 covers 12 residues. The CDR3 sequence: CASRGGRTEAFF. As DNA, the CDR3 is TGCGCCAGCAGGGGAGGGAGAACTGAAGCTTTCTTT.

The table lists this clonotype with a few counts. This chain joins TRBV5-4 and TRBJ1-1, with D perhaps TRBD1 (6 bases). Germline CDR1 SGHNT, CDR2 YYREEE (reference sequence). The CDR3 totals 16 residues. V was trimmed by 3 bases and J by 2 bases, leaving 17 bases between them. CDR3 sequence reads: CASSWGQAPYNTEAFF. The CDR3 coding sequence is TGTGCCAGCAGCTGGGGGCAGGCCCCTTATAACACTGAAGCTTTCTTT.

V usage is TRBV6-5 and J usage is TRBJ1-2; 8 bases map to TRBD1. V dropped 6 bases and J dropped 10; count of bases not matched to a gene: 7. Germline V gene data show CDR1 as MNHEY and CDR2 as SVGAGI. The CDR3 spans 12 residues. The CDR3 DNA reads TGTGCCAGCAGCTCAGGGGGCTGGGACTACACCTTC. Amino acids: CASSSGGWDYTF.

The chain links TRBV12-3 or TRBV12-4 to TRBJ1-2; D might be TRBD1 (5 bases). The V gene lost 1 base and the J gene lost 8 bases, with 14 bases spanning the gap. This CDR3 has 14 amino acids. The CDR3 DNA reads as TGTGCCAGCAGTTTAGGGGCAGGGAGAGGGGGCTACACCTTC. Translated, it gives CASSLGAGRGGYTF.

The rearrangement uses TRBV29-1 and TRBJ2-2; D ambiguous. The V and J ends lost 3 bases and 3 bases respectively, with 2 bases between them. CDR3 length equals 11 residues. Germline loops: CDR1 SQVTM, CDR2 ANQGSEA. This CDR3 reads CSVDYTGELFF. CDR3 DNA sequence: TGCAGCGTTGACTACACCGGGGAGCTGTTTTTT.

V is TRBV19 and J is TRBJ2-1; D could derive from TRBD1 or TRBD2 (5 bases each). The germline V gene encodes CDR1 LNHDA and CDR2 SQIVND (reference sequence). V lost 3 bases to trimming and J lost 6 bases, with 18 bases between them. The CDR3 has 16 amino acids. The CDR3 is CASSITGAGGGNEQFF. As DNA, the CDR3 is TGTGCCAGTAGTATTACCGGGGCCGGTGGGGGCAATGAGCAGTTCTTC.

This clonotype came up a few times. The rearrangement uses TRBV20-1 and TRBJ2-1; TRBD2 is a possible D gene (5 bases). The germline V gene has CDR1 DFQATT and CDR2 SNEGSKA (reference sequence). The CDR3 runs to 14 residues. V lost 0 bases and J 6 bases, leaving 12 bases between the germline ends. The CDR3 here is CSARDTAVINEQFF. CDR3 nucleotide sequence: TGCAGTGCTAGAGACACAGCGGTTATCAATGAGCAGTTCTTC.

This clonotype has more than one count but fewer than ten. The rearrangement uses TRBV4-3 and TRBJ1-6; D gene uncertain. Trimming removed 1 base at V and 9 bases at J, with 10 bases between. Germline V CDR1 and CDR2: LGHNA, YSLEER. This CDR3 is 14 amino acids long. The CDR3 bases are TGCGCCAGCAGCCAAGGGCAGGACCCTTCACCCCTCCACTTT. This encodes CASSQGQDPSPLHF.

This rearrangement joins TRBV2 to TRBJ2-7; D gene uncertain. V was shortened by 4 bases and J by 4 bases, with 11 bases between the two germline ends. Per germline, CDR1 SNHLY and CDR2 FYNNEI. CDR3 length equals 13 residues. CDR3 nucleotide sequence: TGTGCCAGCAGTGTTATCCCCGGTTACGAGCAGTACTTC. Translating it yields CASSVIPGYEQYF.

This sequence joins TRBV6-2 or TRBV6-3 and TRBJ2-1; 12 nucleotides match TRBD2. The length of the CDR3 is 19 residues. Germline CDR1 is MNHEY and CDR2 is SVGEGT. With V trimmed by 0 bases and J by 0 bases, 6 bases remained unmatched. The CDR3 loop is CASSYSTSGGPSSYNEQFF. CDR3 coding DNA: TGTGCCAGCAGTTACTCTACTAGCGGGGGGCCGAGCTCCTACAATGAGCAGTTCTTC.

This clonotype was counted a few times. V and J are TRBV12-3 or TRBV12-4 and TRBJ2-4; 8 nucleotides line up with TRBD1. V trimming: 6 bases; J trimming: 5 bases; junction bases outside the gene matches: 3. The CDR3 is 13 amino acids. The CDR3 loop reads CASSLDRENIQYF. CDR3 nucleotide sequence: TGTGCCAGCAGCCTGGACAGGGAAAACATTCAGTACTTC.

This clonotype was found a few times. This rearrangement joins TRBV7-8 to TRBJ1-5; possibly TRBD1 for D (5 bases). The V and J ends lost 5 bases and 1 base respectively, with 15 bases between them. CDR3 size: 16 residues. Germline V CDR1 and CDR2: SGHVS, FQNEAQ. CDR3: CASSRGGGHSNQPQHF. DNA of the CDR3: TGTGCCAGCAGCCGTGGGGGAGGGCACAGCAATCAGCCCCAGCATTTT.

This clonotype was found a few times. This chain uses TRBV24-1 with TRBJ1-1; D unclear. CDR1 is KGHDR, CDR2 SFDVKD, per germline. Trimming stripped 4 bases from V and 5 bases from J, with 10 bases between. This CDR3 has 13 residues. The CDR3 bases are TGTGCCACCAGTGAATCACTCCTTACTGAAGCTTTCTTT. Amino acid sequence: CATSESLLTEAFF.

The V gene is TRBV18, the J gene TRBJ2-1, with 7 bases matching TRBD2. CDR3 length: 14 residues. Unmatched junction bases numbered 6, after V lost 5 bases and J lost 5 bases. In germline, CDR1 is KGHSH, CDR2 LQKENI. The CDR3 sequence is CASSSQGRDNEQFF. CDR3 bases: TGTGCCAGCTCATCCCAAGGGAGGGACAATGAGCAGTTCTTC.

The DNA for the CDR3 is TGTGCCAGCGGGCGGGATACCTATGGCTACACCTTC. Protein product: CASGRDTYGYTF. The chain has TRBV7-9 and TRBJ1-2; the D is unclear. Trimming left V 8 bases short and J 4 bases short, with 11 bases between. The CDR3 is made up of 12 amino acids. The germline V gene encodes CDR1 SEHNR and CDR2 FQNEAQ (reference sequence).

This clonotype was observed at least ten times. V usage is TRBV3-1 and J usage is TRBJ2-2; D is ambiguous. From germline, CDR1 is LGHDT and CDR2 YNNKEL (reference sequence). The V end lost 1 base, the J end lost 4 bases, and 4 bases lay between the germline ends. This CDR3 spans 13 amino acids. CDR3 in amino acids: CASSQGRTGELFF. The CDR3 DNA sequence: TGTGCCAGCAGCCAAGGCCGCACCGGGGAGCTGTTTTTT.